This TCR beta chain stems from a study of technical replicates of blood from a handful of donors. The CDR3 has 14 residues. The germline CDR1 and CDR2 sequences are LNHNV and YYDKDF (reference sequence). Trimming took off 5 bases at V and 2 bases at J, with 12 bases between the two ends. The data were produced by immunoSEQ multiplex PCR, yet TCRdb's version contains in-frame clones alone and is incomplete. There are 60,000 to 90,000 clones in the sample; roughly 96% occur only once, and approximately 0.2% lies in the top ten. This sequence joins TRBV15 and TRBJ2-5; the D gene is possibly TRBD1 (5 bases). Specimen: T cells isolated from PBMCs. The receptor was isolated from a human donor in good health. In DNA form, the CDR3 reads TGTGCCACCAGCTTACAGGCCCATCAAGAGACCCAGTACTTC. Residues: CATSLQAHQETQYF.